This section outlines one T cell receptor beta chain sequence together with its context. The antigen is unknown. The record originates from a study of T cell responses to AZD1222 COVID-19 vaccine. Study-wide results and limits: Spike-specific TCR breadth and depth grew following two AZD1222 doses. AZD1222 recipients seropositive at baseline numbered only 5 to 7. Clonal diversity was possibly underestimated; the donors were predominantly white British and more often female.

The method was immunoSEQ multiplex PCR; TCRdb's version includes in-frame clones alone and lacks a portion of them. The sample contains over 150,000 clones, over 80% of which appear only once. The sequenced sample was peripheral blood, obtained on day 0 of AZD1222 vaccination. This clonotype was sampled from an adult in good health.

The CDR3 DNA sequence: TGTGCCATCAGTAGGGGAGGGGGCACCGGGGAGCTGTTTTTT. Its protein is CAISRGGGTGELFF. The V and J genes are TRBV10-3 and TRBJ2-2, with D possibly being TRBD2 (7 bases). CDR3 length: 14 residues. Germline V CDR1 and CDR2: ENHRY, SYGVKD. V was clipped by 5 bases and J by 4 bases, with 11 bases between them.